This T cell receptor (beta chain) is from a study of blood T cells in healthy people across ages. General observations from the study: Getting older went along with TCR beta diversity per million T cells dropping roughly linearly.

Aged roughly 6 to 90, donors were systemically healthy Caucasians from Russia. Each donor supplied approximately 10 milliliters of peripheral blood. Isolation recovered at least 6.5 million PBMCs from every sample. With V trimmed by 5 bases and J by 2 bases, 3 bases remained unmatched. The germline V gene has CDR1 SGDLS and CDR2 YYNGEE. The CDR3 has 14 residues. Sample-barcoded 5' priming and a J-beta primer mix drove a second PCR of about 7 to 12 cycles. A single record per CDR3 protein comes from TCRdb applying MiXCR to the 5' RACE reads. Of about 1.7 million distinct CDR3 sequences in the sample, roughly 28% were seen once. As to this clonotype: As yet, its antigen is unknown.

This clonotype was obtained from a woman aged 25 to 45 in good health. The material sequenced was blood. V and J are TRBV9 and TRBJ2-7; 11 bases are shared with TRBD2. The chain's CDR3 is CASSGTSGPYEQYF. The DNA for the CDR3 is TGTGCCAGCAGTGGGACTAGCGGACCCTACGAGCAGTACTTC.